This section outlines one TCR beta chain sequence together with its context. The data were taken from a study of blood T cells in healthy people across ages. The germline V gene has CDR1 SQVTM and CDR2 ANQGSEA. The CDR3 spans 13 residues. V was shortened by 3 bases and J by 2 bases, with 8 bases between the two germline ends. Sample-barcoded 5' priming and a J-beta primer mix drove a second PCR of 7 to 11 cycles. A single record per CDR3 protein comes from TCRdb applying MiXCR to the 5' RACE reads. Of 650,000 to 1,000,000 distinct CDR3 sequences listed, about 37% were seen once; the top ten hold 13%. This TCR was sampled from a man between 18 and 29 years old in good health. Sequencing was performed on blood. This chain uses TRBV29-1 with TRBJ2-1; D may be TRBD2 (5 bases). CDR3 sequence reads: CSVDLLAYNEQFF. In DNA form, the CDR3 reads TGCAGCGTTGACCTACTAGCCTACAATGAGCAGTTCTTC.